This T cell receptor beta chain was captured in a study of blood T cells in healthy people across ages. Primers used in a second PCR of about 7 to 12 cycles were a sample-barcoded 5' primer and a J-beta primer mix. TCRdb itself ran the 5' RACE reads through MiXCR, one entry per CDR3 protein. Of about 640,000 distinct CDR3 sequences in the sample, about 54% were seen once. This clonotype was seen at least ten times. Its target is unknown. Overall study findings and caveats: CMV status of donors was not determined, possibly confounding expanded clonotype changes.

This CDR3 has 13 residues. Trimming at V came to 7 bases and at J to 2 bases, leaving 3 bases not matched to a gene. Per germline, CDR1 MNHEY and CDR2 SVGAGI. This sequence was found in a man aged 55 to 69 in good health. This chain connects TRBV6-5 to TRBJ2-3, with 7 positions matching TRBD1. The sequencing input was blood. CDR3 coding DNA: TGTGCCAGCACAGACAGGGTCACAGATACGCAGTATTTT. Translation: CASTDRVTDTQYF.